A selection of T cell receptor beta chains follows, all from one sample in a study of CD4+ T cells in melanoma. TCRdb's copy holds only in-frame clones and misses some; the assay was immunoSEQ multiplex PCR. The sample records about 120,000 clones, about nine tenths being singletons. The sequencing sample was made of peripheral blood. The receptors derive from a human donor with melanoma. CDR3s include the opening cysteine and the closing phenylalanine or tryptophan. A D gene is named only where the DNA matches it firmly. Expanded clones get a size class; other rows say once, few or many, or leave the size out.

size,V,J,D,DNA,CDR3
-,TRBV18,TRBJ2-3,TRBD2,TGTGCCAGCTCACTCGGACTAGCGGGAGGTCAGGGCACAGATACGCAGTATTTT,CASSLGLAGGQGTDTQYF
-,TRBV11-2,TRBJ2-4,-,TGTGCCAGCAGCTTAGCGGTAGGGGTTCAGAACATTCAGTACTTC,CASSLAVGVQNIQYF
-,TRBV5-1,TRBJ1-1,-,TGCGCCAGCAGCTTGGAGTCTGCAGGGGTCACTGAAGCTTTCTTT,CASSLESAGVTEAFF
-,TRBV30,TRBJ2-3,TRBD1,TGTGCCTGGGGAAGAATCGACAGGGTAGTCAAGTATACGCAGTATTTT,CAWGRIDRVVKYTQYF
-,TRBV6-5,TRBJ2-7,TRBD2,TGTGCCAGCAGCCGCCCGGGACTAGCCCCCGAGCAGTACTTC,CASSRPGLAPEQYF
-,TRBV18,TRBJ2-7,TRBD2,TGTGCCAGCTCACCGGGACTAGCGGGATTGGAGGGGGAGCAGTACTTC,CASSPGLAGLEGEQYF
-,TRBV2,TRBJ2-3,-,TGTGCCAGCAGTGACAGGGGCCACACAGATACGCAGTATTTT,CASSDRGHTDTQYF
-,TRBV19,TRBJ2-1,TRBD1,TGTGCCAGTAGTCCCAGGACAGGGTTCCCCTCCGGGGCCCCCTACAATGAGCAGTTCTTC,CASSPRTGFPSGAPYNEQFF
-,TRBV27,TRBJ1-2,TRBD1,TGTGCCAGCACCGCTGGACAGGGGGTCGATGGCTACACCTTC,CASTAGQGVDGYTF
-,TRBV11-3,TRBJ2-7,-,TGTGCCAGCAGCTTTAGGTACAACCGCTACGAGCAGTACTTC,CASSFRYNRYEQYF
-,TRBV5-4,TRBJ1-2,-,TGTGCCAGCAGAGTAGGGGTCGGGTATGGCTACACCTTC,CASRVGVGYGYTF
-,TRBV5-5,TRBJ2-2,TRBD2,TGTGCCAGCAGCCCGGGGGGGAACACCGGGGAGCTGTTTTTT,CASSPGGNTGELFF
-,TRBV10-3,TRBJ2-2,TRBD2,TGTGCCATCAGATTGACTAGCGGGAGGGCTCGGGGGACCGGGGAGCTGTTTTTT,CAIRLTSGRARGTGELFF
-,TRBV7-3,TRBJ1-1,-,TGTGCCAGCAGCTTGCAGGGAAACACTGAAGCTTTCTTT,CASSLQGNTEAFF
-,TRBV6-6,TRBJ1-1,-,TGTGCCAGCAGTTACTCGTCTGAAGCTTTCTTT,CASSYSSEAFF
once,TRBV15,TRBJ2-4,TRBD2,TGTGCCACCAGCAGAGATCCGGGACTAGTGAAAAACATTCAGTACTTC,CATSRDPGLVKNIQYF